This entry features one T cell receptor (beta chain) sequence. Its antigen is unidentified. The record originates from a study of PD-1 blockade in mismatch repair-deficient tumors. Study-wide context: Enrolled about 2013-2016, patients had progressing, pretreated mismatch repair-deficient cancers of about a dozen types. General study findings and limits: Tumor-resident clones, often absent from pretreatment blood, expanded after pembrolizumab and then contracted.

Every patient had mismatch repair deficiency by PCR or immunohistochemistry. V was clipped by 3 bases and J by 9 bases, with 12 bases between them. CDR3 length: 13 residues. Germline V gene sequence: CDR1 SGHTA, CDR2 FQGNSA. TCRdb's copy holds only in-frame clones and misses some; the assay was immunoSEQ multiplex PCR. The table records approximately 100,000 clones, about 79% of them present only once. The source was peripheral blood, collected approximately 36 weeks after starting pembrolizumab. This chain connects TRBV7-2 to TRBJ2-1, with D uncertain. The receptor was isolated from an adult with mismatch repair-deficient cancer. The DNA of the CDR3 is TGTGCCAGCAGCTTTTATTCCGCTGGTGAGCAGTTCTTC. Encoded protein: CASSFYSAGEQFF.